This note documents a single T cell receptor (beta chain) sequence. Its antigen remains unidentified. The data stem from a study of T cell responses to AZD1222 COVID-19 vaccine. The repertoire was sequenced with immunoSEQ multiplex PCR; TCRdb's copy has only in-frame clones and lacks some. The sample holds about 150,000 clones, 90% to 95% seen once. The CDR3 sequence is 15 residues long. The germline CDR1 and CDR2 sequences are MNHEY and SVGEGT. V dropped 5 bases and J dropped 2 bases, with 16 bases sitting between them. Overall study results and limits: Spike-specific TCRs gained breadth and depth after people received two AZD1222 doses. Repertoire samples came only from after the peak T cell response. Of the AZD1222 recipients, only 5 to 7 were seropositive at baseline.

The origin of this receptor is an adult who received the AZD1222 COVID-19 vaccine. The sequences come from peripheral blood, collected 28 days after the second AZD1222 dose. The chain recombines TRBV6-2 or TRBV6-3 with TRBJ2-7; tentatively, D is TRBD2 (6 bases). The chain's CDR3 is CASSQSSAYTYEQYF. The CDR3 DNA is TGTGCCAGCAGTCAATCTAGCGCCTACACCTACGAGCAGTACTTC.